This TCR beta chain was retrieved from a study of blood T cell repertoires in COVID-19. About the research overall: Acute and convalescent COVID-19 samples came from the United States, Italy and Spain.

The assay was immunoSEQ multiplex PCR, and TCRdb's table has in-frame clones only and misses some. The table includes 400,000 to 500,000 clones, roughly 88% detected once. Germline V gene lookup returns CDR1 SNHLY and CDR2 FYNNEI. This CDR3 region has 13 residues. The chain employs TRBV2 and TRBJ2-6; D uncertain. This TCR derives from a young woman with active or convalescent COVID-19. The sample taken for sequencing was peripheral blood. The CDR3: CAGSFSGANVLTF. In DNA, the CDR3 is TGTGCTGGTAGTTTCTCTGGGGCCAACGTCCTGACTTTC.